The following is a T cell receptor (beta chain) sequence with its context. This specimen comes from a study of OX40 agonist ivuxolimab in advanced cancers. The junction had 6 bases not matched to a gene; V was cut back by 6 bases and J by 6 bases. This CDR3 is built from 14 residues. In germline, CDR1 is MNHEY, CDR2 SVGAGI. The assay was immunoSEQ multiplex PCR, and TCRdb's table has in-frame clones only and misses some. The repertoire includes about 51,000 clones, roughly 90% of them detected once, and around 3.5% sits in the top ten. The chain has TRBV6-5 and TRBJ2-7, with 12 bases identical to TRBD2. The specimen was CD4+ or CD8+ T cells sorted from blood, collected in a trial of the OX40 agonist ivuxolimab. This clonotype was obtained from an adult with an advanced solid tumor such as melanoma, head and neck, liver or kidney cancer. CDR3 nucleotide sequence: TGTGCCAGCAGCGGACTAGCGGGATTGGGCGAGCAGTACTTC. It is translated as CASSGLAGLGEQYF.